The clone carrying this TCR beta chain counts as medium-sized (0.01 to 0.1%). Its antigen is still unknown. Using unique molecular identifiers, the investigators prepared the TCRbeta library. From the PCR reads, TCRdb called clonotypes with MiXCR, one entry per CDR3 protein. The data show roughly 6,700 distinct CDR3 sequences, 16% seen once. These data come from a study of T-cell reconstitution after alpha-beta-depleted transplantation in children. Study observations and caveats: Newly made T cells mostly supplied T-cell counts and diversity one year after transplant. There were reportedly several hundred expanded graft clones from which alpha-beta T cells came about two months after transplant. The origin of high day-60 TCRbeta diversity in some patients lay in surviving recipient T cells and thymic progenitors.

Germline loops: CDR1 LGHDT, CDR2 YNNKEL (reference sequence). The CDR3 length is 13 residues. Trimming pared 6 bases from V and 0 bases from J, leaving 6 bases between. This chain joins TRBV3-1 and TRBJ1-3; D is undetermined. The sample in question was PBMCs, obtained before TCRalphabeta/CD19-depleted stem cell transplant. This TCR derives from a boy between 2 and 10 years old with acute lymphoblastic leukemia, due to receive a stem cell transplant. CDR3 sequence reads: CASRLLSGNTIYF. DNA of the CDR3: TGTGCCAGCAGGCTTCTCTCTGGAAACACCATATATTTT.